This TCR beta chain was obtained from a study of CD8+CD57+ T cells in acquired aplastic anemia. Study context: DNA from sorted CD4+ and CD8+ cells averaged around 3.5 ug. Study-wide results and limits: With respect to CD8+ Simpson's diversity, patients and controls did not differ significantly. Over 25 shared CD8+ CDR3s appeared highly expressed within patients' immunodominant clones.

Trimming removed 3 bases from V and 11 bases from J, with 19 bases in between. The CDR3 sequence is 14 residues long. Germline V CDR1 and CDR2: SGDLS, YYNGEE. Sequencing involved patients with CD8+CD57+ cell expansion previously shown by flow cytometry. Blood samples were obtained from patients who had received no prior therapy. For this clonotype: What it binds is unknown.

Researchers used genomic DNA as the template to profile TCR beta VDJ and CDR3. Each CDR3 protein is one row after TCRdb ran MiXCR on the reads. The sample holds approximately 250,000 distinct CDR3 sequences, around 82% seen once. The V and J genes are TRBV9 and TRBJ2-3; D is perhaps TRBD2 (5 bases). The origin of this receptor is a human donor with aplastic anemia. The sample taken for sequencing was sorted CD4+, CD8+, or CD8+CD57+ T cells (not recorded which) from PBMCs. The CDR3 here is CASSADGGSYKQYF. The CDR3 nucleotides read TGTGCCAGCAGCGCCGACGGAGGCTCCTATAAGCAGTATTTT.